This record covers a single TCR beta chain. Trimming took 0 bases from V and 0 from J, leaving 12 bases between them. Germline V gene sequence: CDR1 SGHRS, CDR2 YFSETQ. The CDR3 covers 16 residues. This sample is part of a study of OX40 agonist ivuxolimab in advanced cancers. Sequenced by immunoSEQ multiplex PCR; TCRdb stores in-frame clones only, minus some. The data show 65,000 to 90,000 clones, approximately 83% seen once. The sample in question was CD4+ or CD8+ T cells sorted from blood, obtained in a trial of the OX40 agonist ivuxolimab. J is TRBJ1-2 and V is TRBV5-1; no clear D gene. The TCR comes from an adult with an advanced solid tumor such as melanoma, head and neck, liver or kidney cancer. In nucleotides, the CDR3 is TGCGCCAGCAGCTTGGGGCCACTCTCAGCTAACTATGGCTACACCTTC. Translating gives CASSLGPLSANYGYTF.